The 5 T cell receptor beta chains in this list originate from one sample, sequenced in a study of blood T cell repertoires in COVID-19. Profiling relied on immunoSEQ multiplex PCR, and the TCRdb table lists in-frame clones only, not all of them. The table shows about 190,000 clones, with 70% to 85% occurring only once. Sample: peripheral blood. These receptors were taken from a man aged 80 or over with COVID-19, enrolled during active disease.

The chain employs TRBV7-6 and TRBJ2-6; 7 positions agree with TRBD2. This CDR3 is 20 amino acids long. Germline trimming cut 0 bases from V and 1 base from J; bases unmatched to any gene: 12. Germline values: CDR1 SGHVS, CDR2 FNYEAQ. As DNA, the CDR3 is TGTGCCAGCAGCTTAGCGTCCCTTGGCGGGGGAAGGTCTGGGGCCAACGTCCTGACTTTC. Its protein is CASSLASLGGGRSGANVLTF. The full variable domain, rest sourced from reference TRBV7-6 and TRBJ2-6, is GAGVSQSPRYKVTKRGQDVALRCDPISGHVSLYWYRQALGQGPEFLTYFNYEAQQDKSGLPNDRFSAERPEGSISTLTIQRTEQRDSAMYRCASSLASLGGGRSGANVLTFGAGSRLTVL.

The rearrangement joins TRBV7-2 to TRBJ1-5, with D perhaps TRBD1 (5 bases). Germline CDR1 and CDR2: SGHTA and FQGNSA. Trimming stripped 1 base from V and 6 bases from J, with 10 bases between. This CDR3 has 14 residues. CDR3 DNA: TGTGCCAGCAGCTTAGGGGCAGGGCGTCAGCCCCAGCATTTT. This gives the protein CASSLGAGRQPQHF.

The count of this clone is one. This chain links TRBV6-4 with TRBJ2-3, with D uncertain. CDR1 is MRHNA and CDR2 is SNTAGT in the germline V gene. This CDR3 comprises 15 residues. V lost 5 bases, J lost 0 bases, and 12 bases lay in between. The CDR3 loop is CASSRFLTSTDTQYF. The CDR3 DNA reads TGTGCCAGCAGTCGGTTCTTAACTAGCACAGATACGCAGTATTTT.

This sequence joins TRBV19 and TRBJ1-3; D is unresolved. The CDR3 is 15 residues long. V lost 9 bases and J lost 4, with 19 bases in between. Germline CDR1 reads LNHDA; CDR2 reads SQIVND (reference sequence). For the CDR3, the DNA is TGTGCCAGCCTCCCTAGGAGGGAAGCGGGAAACACCATATATTTT. It is translated as CASLPRREAGNTIYF.

The V and J genes are TRBV5-6 and TRBJ1-2, with TRBD1 matching 8 bases. J was trimmed by 0 bases and V by 5 bases; bases with no gene match: 9. Germline loops: CDR1 SGHDT, CDR2 YYEEEE. The CDR3 runs to 16 residues. This chain's CDR3 is CASRYRDRMANYGYTF. The CDR3, as DNA: TGTGCCAGCAGATACCGGGACAGGATGGCTAACTATGGCTACACCTTC.